Each of the 27 T cell receptor beta chains below was sequenced from the same sample in a study of HIV-infected patients and healthy controls. 450 to 600 ng RNA was reverse transcribed with alpha and beta constant-region primers. Alpha and beta chain libraries were made separately by chain-specific third strand synthesis with multiplexing indices. TCRdb independently ran MiXCR on the 5' RACE reads; one entry per CDR3 protein. The sample holds around 16,000 distinct CDR3 sequences, under 9.5% seen once. All unsorted peripheral T cells were captured because whole blood was used without fractionation. Sequencing was carried out using blood. These receptors were obtained from an adult in good health.

This clonotype occurred many times. The V gene is TRBV4-1, the J gene TRBJ1-1; perhaps TRBD1 as D (5 bases). The CDR3 has 15 residues. Germline assignment: CDR1 MGHRA and CDR2 YSYEKL. V lost 3 bases and J lost 5, with 16 bases in between. CDR3 sequence reads: CASSHTNLGGTEAFF. CDR3 sequence (DNA): TGCGCCAGCAGCCACACCAACTTGGGGGGGACTGAAGCTTTCTTT.

This clonotype ranks as medium-sized. The V call is TRBV3-1, the J call TRBJ2-2; 7 positions agree with TRBD1. CDR3 size: 16 residues. CDR1 is LGHDT, CDR2 YNNKEL, per germline (reference sequence). The V segment lost 5 bases and the J segment 3 bases; nucleotides outside the gene matches: 9. This CDR3 is CASSRSTGRDTGELFF. The CDR3 bases are TGTGCCAGCAGCAGATCGACAGGGAGAGACACCGGGGAGCTGTTTTTT. Together with reference TRBV3-1 and TRBJ2-2, the CDR3 gives the full variable domain: DTAVSQTPKYLVTQMGNDKSIKCEQNLGHDTMYWYKQDSKKFLKIMFSYNNKELIINETVPNRFSPKSPDKAHLNLHINSLELGDSAVYFCASSRSTGRDTGELFFGEGSRLTVL.

This clonotype was found many times. The J gene is TRBJ2-7, the V gene TRBV7-2; 9 bases are shared with TRBD1. Germline trimming cut 5 bases from V and 6 bases from J; bases unmatched to any gene: 2. This CDR3 has 12 amino acids. Per the germline V gene, CDR1 is SGHTA and CDR2 is FQGNSA. The CDR3 reads CASSPDRGEQYF. The DNA of the CDR3 is TGTGCCAGCAGCCCGGACAGGGGCGAGCAGTACTTC.

By proportion, this clonotype is medium-sized. The CDR3 reads CSVEGLTGAMNTEAFF. The CDR3 bases are TGCAGCGTTGAAGGACTGACAGGGGCAATGAACACTGAAGCTTTCTTT. This rearrangement joins TRBV29-1 to TRBJ1-1, with 8 bases matching TRBD1. The CDR3 has 16 residues. The trim removed 1 base at V and 0 bases at J, leaving 7 bases unmatched. CDR1 is SQVTM, CDR2 ANQGSEA, per germline.

This clonotype appeared many times. The chain links TRBV20-1 to TRBJ2-2; possible D gene TRBD1, 5 bases. The CDR3 is 14 residues long. Trimming stripped 5 bases from V and 1 base from J, with 11 bases between. Germline lookup yields CDR1 DFQATT and CDR2 SNEGSKA (reference sequence). The CDR3 region has the DNA TGCAGTGCTCCGAGGACACAGAACACCGGGGAGCTGTTTTTT. It is translated as CSAPRTQNTGELFF.

By sample fraction, this clonotype is medium-sized. V usage is TRBV7-9 and J usage is TRBJ2-1; the D is unclear. Germline V gene lookup returns CDR1 SEHNR and CDR2 FQNEAQ (reference sequence). Trimming took 3 bases from V and 6 from J, leaving 15 bases between them. This CDR3 is built from 15 residues. The CDR3 DNA sequence: TGTGCCAGCAGCTTTATCCAAGGGTTCCCCAATGAGCAGTTCTTC. It codes for CASSFIQGFPNEQFF.

This clonotype was recorded at least ten times. The J gene is TRBJ2-4, the V gene TRBV28; tentative D call: TRBD2 (6 bases). CDR1 is MDHEN, CDR2 SYDVKM, per germline. Trimming took off 10 bases at V and 2 bases at J, with 15 bases between the two ends. The CDR3 sequence is 14 residues long. The CDR3 bases are TGTGCCACCCTTCCCGGAGGGACCAAAAACATTCAGTACTTC. As protein: CATLPGGTKNIQYF.

This clonotype was seen repeatedly, ten times or more. The chain carries TRBV21-1 and TRBJ2-5; TRBD1 is taken as the D call from the table, unchecked against the DNA. TRBV21-1 corresponds to a pseudogene. The CDR3 has 16 residues. The CDR3 sequence is CASSRPAPEYQETQYF. CDR3 sequence (DNA): TGTGCCAGCAGCAGGCCTGCGCCGGAGTACCAAGAGACCCAGTACTTC.

This clonotype ranks as large. This chain links TRBV6-4 with TRBJ2-3, with D possibly matching TRBD2 (5 bases). Trimming removed 0 bases from V and 6 bases from J, with 7 bases in between. Germline V gene lookup returns CDR1 MRHNA and CDR2 SNTAGT. The CDR3 length is 13 residues. The CDR3 sequence is CASSDSSADTQYF. The CDR3 DNA reads TGTGCCAGCAGTGACTCTAGCGCCGATACGCAGTATTTT.

The chain carries TRBV13 and TRBJ2-5; D is tentatively TRBD1 or TRBD2 (5 bases each). This CDR3 region has 16 residues. Trimming removed 6 bases at V and 0 bases at J, with 17 bases between. Germline assignment: CDR1 PRHDT and CDR2 FYEKMQ (reference sequence). CDR3 in amino acids: CASRQTGPLYQETQYF. The DNA of the CDR3 is TGTGCCAGCAGACAAACGGGACCGCTCTACCAAGAGACCCAGTACTTC.

This clonotype was found a few times. The chain combines TRBV19 with TRBJ1-1; D remains ambiguous. The CDR3 consists of 13 residues. With 5 bases removed from V and 2 bases from J, the gap between germline ends came to 9 bases. The germline V gene encodes CDR1 LNHDA and CDR2 SQIVND (reference sequence). Here the CDR3 DNA reads TGTGCCAGTAGTGTTTCGAGAAACACTGAAGCTTTCTTT. Its translation: CASSVSRNTEAFF. The full variable domain, rest sourced from reference TRBV19 and TRBJ1-1, is DGGITQSPKYLFRKEGQNVTLSCEQNLNHDAMYWYRQDPGQGLRLIYYSQIVNDFQKGDIAEGYSVSREKKESFPLTVTSAQKNPTAFYLCASSVSRNTEAFFGQGTRLTVV.

This clonotype occurred a few times. The genes are TRBV6-6 and TRBJ1-3; no clear D gene. The CDR3 spans 18 residues. Trimming took off 0 bases at V and 2 bases at J, with 17 bases between the two ends. Germline assignment: CDR1 MNHNY and CDR2 SVGAGI (reference sequence). The CDR3, as DNA: TGTGCCAGCAGTTACTCACCCACGTTGGCCCTAGCTGGAAACACCATATATTTT. This encodes CASSYSPTLALAGNTIYF.

This clonotype has ten or more counts. This chain uses TRBV4-3 with TRBJ2-3, with a tentative D call TRBD1 (5 bases). This CDR3 contains 17 residues. Germline CDR1 is LGHNA and CDR2 is YSLEER. V was pared by 0 bases and J by 1 base, with 14 bases between. CDR3 protein: CASSQEVHDRRTDTQYF. CDR3 coding DNA: TGCGCCAGCAGCCAAGAAGTTCATGACAGACGCACAGATACGCAGTATTTT.

By proportion, this clonotype is medium-sized. The chain couples TRBV6-2 or TRBV6-3 to TRBJ2-3; 9 bases are shared with TRBD2. The J segment lost 6 bases and the V segment lost 5 bases, leaving 15 bases of the junction unmatched. The CDR3 covers 17 residues. CDR1 and CDR2 from the germline V gene are MNHEY and SVGEGT. The CDR3 DNA sequence: TGTGCCAGCAGTCTCCTCGTCGCGGGAGGGCCGAGGGATACGCAGTATTTT. This encodes CASSLLVAGGPRDTQYF.

This clonotype showed up just a few times. This chain joins TRBV7-6 and TRBJ2-1, with 7 bases fitting TRBD2. The CDR3 sequence is 17 residues long. Germline CDR1 SGHVS, CDR2 FNYEAQ. J lost 5 bases, V lost 5 bases, and 15 bases had no gene match. The CDR3 coding sequence is TGTGCCAGCAGCCGTTTTGGGGGGTCTAGCGGTAACAATGAGCAGTTCTTC. Translated: CASSRFGGSSGNNEQFF.

The rearrangement uses TRBV29-1 and TRBJ2-1, with D maybe TRBD1 (5 bases). Germline CDR1 SQVTM, CDR2 ANQGSEA. This CDR3 has 15 amino acids. V dropped 5 bases and J dropped 0 bases, with 14 bases sitting between them. The CDR3 nucleotides are TGCAGCGTTAGAAGGGGCGATAACTCCTACAATGAGCAGTTCTTC. Encoded protein: CSVRRGDNSYNEQFF.

This clonotype was detected only a few times. J is TRBJ2-7 and V is TRBV12-3 or TRBV12-4, with TRBD1 identical over 8 bases. This CDR3 is built from 14 residues. V dropped 2 bases and J dropped 4; count of bases not matched to a gene: 4. In DNA form, the CDR3 reads TGTGCCAGCAGTTTATCAGGGGGCGGTTACGAGCAGTACTTC. This gives the protein CASSLSGGGYEQYF.

This clonotype was observed at least ten times. The chain combines TRBV20-1 with TRBJ2-3; 13 positions agree with TRBD2. In germline, CDR1 is DFQATT, CDR2 SNEGSKA (reference sequence). This CDR3 has 16 amino acids. J lost 5 bases, V lost 6 bases, and 11 bases had no gene match. The CDR3 nucleotides are TGCAGTGCGGTGGGACTAGCGGGGCGTGGGGGAGATACGCAGTATTTT. It translates to CSAVGLAGRGGDTQYF.

This clonotype was detected only a few times. This chain uses TRBV5-4 with TRBJ2-7, with D possibly being TRBD1 or TRBD2 (5 bases each). The CDR3 covers 12 residues. Deletions cut 4 bases from V and 4 bases from J, with 9 bases between. The germline V gene encodes CDR1 SGHNT and CDR2 YYREEE (reference sequence). This chain's CDR3 is CASSGDGYEQYF. In nucleotides, the CDR3 is TGTGCCAGCAGCGGGGACGGTTACGAGCAGTACTTC.

This clonotype has ten or more counts. The chain is built from TRBV5-1 and TRBJ1-4; D may be TRBD1 (5 bases). Germline V gene data show CDR1 as SGHRS and CDR2 as YFSETQ. CDR3 length: 14 residues. V was trimmed by 1 base and J by 6 bases, leaving 10 bases between them. The CDR3 bases are TGCGCCAGCAGCTTGCGGGGGACGGATGAAAAACTGTTTTTT. Translation: CASSLRGTDEKLFF.

This clonotype came up a few times. V gene TRBV6-1 combines with J gene TRBJ2-7; D is ambiguous. With 4 bases removed from V and 3 bases from J, the gap between germline ends came to 4 bases. The CDR3 has 11 amino acids. CDR1 and CDR2 from the germline V gene are MNHNS and SASEGT. CDR3 loop: CASSALYEQYV. DNA for the CDR3: TGTGCCAGCAGTGCCCTCTACGAGCAGTACGTC.

This clonotype was found a few times. The chain has TRBV20-1 and TRBJ2-5, with a possible D match to TRBD2 (5 bases). Germline assignment: CDR1 DFQATT and CDR2 SNEGSKA (reference sequence). This CDR3 has 12 amino acids. V was clipped by 3 bases and J by 9 bases, with 14 bases between them. The CDR3 nucleotides read TGCAGTGCTAGGTCGGAGGCCCCGGCCCAGTACTTC. It is translated as CSARSEAPAQYF.

This clonotype qualifies as medium-sized. The chain is built from TRBV12-3 or TRBV12-4 and TRBJ2-5; D call uncertain. Trimming took off 5 bases at V and 2 bases at J, with 12 bases between the two ends. The CDR3 sequence is 14 residues long. CDR3 in DNA: TGTGCCAGCAGTCACCCCGACACTCAAGAGACCCAGTACTTC. Protein sequence: CASSHPDTQETQYF.

By frequency in the sample, this clonotype is medium-sized. The rearrangement links TRBV4-3 to TRBJ2-3; D perhaps matches TRBD2 (7 bases). The CDR3 extends over 16 amino acids. V was shortened by 0 bases and J by 2 bases, with 12 bases between the two germline ends. Germline assignment: CDR1 LGHNA and CDR2 YSLEER. The CDR3 loop reads CASSQDGGGPTDTQYF. Here the CDR3 DNA reads TGCGCCAGCAGCCAAGATGGGGGGGGCCCCACAGATACGCAGTATTTT.

This clonotype came up a few times. J is TRBJ1-3 and V is TRBV6-1; D not certain. There are 11 residues in the CDR3. Germline lookup yields CDR1 MNHNS and CDR2 SASEGT. V lost 5 bases, J lost 8 bases, and 7 bases lay in between. This CDR3 is CASSWGDTIYF. The CDR3 coding sequence is TGTGCCAGCAGTTGGGGAGACACCATATATTTT.

This clonotype was observed many times. The chain joins TRBV18 to TRBJ1-1; 7 bases match TRBD1. Germline V gene sequence: CDR1 KGHSH, CDR2 LQKENI. This CDR3 has 15 residues. J lost 5 bases, V lost 4 bases, and 10 bases had no gene match. Written as DNA, the CDR3 is TGTGCCAGCTCACGATCGACAGGGCTAAGGACTGAAGCTTTCTTT. Its protein is CASSRSTGLRTEAFF.

This clonotype is labeled medium-sized. The chain combines TRBV4-2 with TRBJ2-6, with 10 bases aligning to TRBD2. This CDR3 has 16 residues. The trim removed 3 bases at V and 2 bases at J, leaving 1 base unmatched. Germline V gene lookup returns CDR1 LGHNA and CDR2 YNFKEQ. The CDR3 DNA reads TGTGCCAGCAGCCACACTAGCGGGACTGGGGCCAACGTCCTGACTTTC. Translating it yields CASSHTSGTGANVLTF.